This TCR beta chain appears in the sequencing data of a study of shared clonotypes between healthy human individuals. Overall study findings and caveats: When naive CD4 clonotypes were compared across a handful of donors, about 5% were shared. Memory subsets generally showed lower estimated richness than naive subsets.

Each CD8 memory set brought CD45RO+ cells together with CCR7-negative CD45RA+ TemRA cells. The CDR3 spans 12 residues. Germline V gives CDR1 SNHLY, CDR2 FYNNEI. The germline V and J ends were trimmed by 3 bases and 8 bases, with 10 bases remaining between them. This table comes from immunoSEQ multiplex PCR, and its TCRdb copy is limited to in-frame clones, with some not included. There are around 690,000 clones in the sample; about 92% occur only once, and 34% lies in the top ten. With regard to this clone: Its antigen is undetermined.

The clonotype originates from a man aged 18 to 29 in good health. Some clones in this sample may be carry-over from other donors' samples. The sequenced sample consisted of memory CD8+ T cells from PBMCs. Subset here: CD45RO+ cells pooled with CCR7-negative TemRA cells. The V gene is TRBV2, the J gene TRBJ1-2; D is undetermined. CDR3 sequence reads: CASSDRLEGYTF. CDR3 nucleotide sequence: TGTGCCAGCAGTGACAGGCTCGAAGGCTACACCTTC.